Given below is one TCR beta chain in context. The entry originates in a study of blood T cell repertoires in COVID-19. The assay was immunoSEQ multiplex PCR, and TCRdb's table has in-frame clones only and misses some. Here the sample spans about 500,000 clones, 87% being singletons. Cohort 3 donors were reported recovered after two negative PCRs, clearance, or symptom resolution. The V and J ends lost 2 bases and 7 bases, in that order; junction bases with no gene match: 9. This CDR3 region has 15 residues. Germline CDR1 SGHNT, CDR2 YYREEE (reference sequence). The chain is built from TRBV5-4 and TRBJ2-7; 10 nucleotides align to TRBD1. The sequencing input was PBMCs or T cells enriched from blood (not recorded which). This clonotype originated in a woman aged 18-30 years who had recovered from COVID-19. Here the CDR3 DNA reads TGTGCCAGCAGCTTTTCCGGGACAGGGGCTCGTGAGCAGTACTTC. Translated, it gives CASSFSGTGAREQYF.